The 19 T cell receptor beta chains in this list originate from one sample, sequenced in a study of cytomegalovirus exposure and HLA in healthy donors. Primers for the PCR totalled 60 Vbeta and 13 Jbeta. Measured with immunoSEQ multiplex PCR; TCRdb has only the in-frame clones, and not every one. The table includes over 150,000 clones, 74% detected once. The source material was PBMCs. The receptor set was obtained from a man younger than 45 in good health and CMV-seronegative.

The chain joins TRBV30 to TRBJ2-5; a weak D match, TRBD2 (6 bases). The J call is doubtful: the DNA matches TRBJ2-7 better. This CDR3 region has 14 residues. CDR1 and CDR2 from the germline V gene are GTSNPN and SVGIG (reference sequence). The CDR3 DNA reads as TGTGCCTGGAGTGTAGCCGGGAGAGGGTACGAGCAGTACTTC. Translation: CAWSVAGRGYEQYF.

This sequence joins TRBV5-5 and TRBJ2-7; possible D gene TRBD1, 6 bases. The length of the CDR3 is 12 residues. CDR1 is SGHKS and CDR2 is YYEKEE in the germline V gene (reference sequence). Trimming cost V 4 bases and J 4 bases, with 9 bases left between them. The CDR3 reads CASSPGQYEQYF. CDR3 DNA: TGTGCCAGCAGCCCCGGACAGTACGAGCAGTACTTC.

The V gene is TRBV5-6, the J gene TRBJ2-2, with 9 bases matching TRBD1. The CDR3 sequence is 15 residues long. Germline V gene data show CDR1 as SGHDT and CDR2 as YYEEEE. With V trimmed by 4 bases and J by 2 bases, 3 bases remained unmatched. CDR3 in DNA: TGTGCCAGCAGCGGGGGACAGGGAAACACCGGGGAGCTGTTTTTT. It is translated as CASSGGQGNTGELFF.

The chain employs TRBV27 and TRBJ2-2; weak D call: TRBD2 (6 bases). This CDR3 spans 14 amino acids. Deletions cut 4 bases from V and 1 base from J, with 7 bases between. From germline, CDR1 is MNHEY and CDR2 SMNVEV (reference sequence). The CDR3 DNA is TGTGCCAGCAGTTCCGGGAGGAACACCGGGGAGCTGTTTTTT. It specifies CASSSGRNTGELFF.

The genes are TRBV29-1 and TRBJ2-7; 11 bases match TRBD2. CDR1 and CDR2 (germline): SQVTM, ANQGSEA. Trimming removed 3 bases from V and 3 bases from J; junction bases left unmatched: 4. This CDR3 has 14 amino acids. The CDR3 is CSVEASGGHYEQYF. The CDR3 DNA follows: TGCAGCGTTGAGGCTAGCGGGGGGCACTACGAGCAGTACTTC.

The J gene is TRBJ2-7, the V gene TRBV30, with 8 nucleotides matching TRBD1. In germline, CDR1 is GTSNPN, CDR2 SVGIG (reference sequence). V lost 6 bases and J lost 5; bases outside the gene matches: 12. The CDR3 length is 14 residues. The CDR3: CACGGHRGANEQYF. In DNA form, the CDR3 reads TGTGCCTGTGGAGGGCACAGGGGGGCTAACGAGCAGTACTTC.

The J gene is TRBJ2-1, the V gene TRBV28; 8 nucleotides align to TRBD1. Germline V lookup: CDR1 MDHEN, CDR2 SYDVKM. With V trimmed by 10 bases and J by 4 bases, 9 bases remained unmatched. There are 14 residues in the CDR3. The CDR3 is CATADRDKYNEQFF. In nucleotides, the CDR3 is TGTGCCACCGCGGACAGGGATAAGTACAATGAGCAGTTCTTC.

This clone was seen a handful of times. The genes are TRBV28 and TRBJ2-7, with 9 bases matching TRBD1. Germline V gene data show CDR1 as MDHEN and CDR2 as SYDVKM. The CDR3 spans 15 residues. The V and J ends lost 6 bases and 3 bases, in that order; junction bases with no gene match: 9. The CDR3 region has the DNA TGTGCCAGCAGAAGCGGGACAGGGCTTTTCTACGAGCAGTACTTC. Protein sequence: CASRSGTGLFYEQYF.

This clone was seen just once. The chain is built from TRBV5-1 and TRBJ2-3; TRBD2 is a possible D gene (6 bases). Trimming stripped 3 bases from V and 0 bases from J, with 14 bases between. The CDR3 loop spans 16 amino acids. Germline V gene sequence: CDR1 SGHRS, CDR2 YFSETQ. The CDR3: CASSSLTRGSTDTQYF. The CDR3 DNA is TGCGCCAGCAGCTCTCTGACTAGAGGTAGCACAGATACGCAGTATTTT. The entire variable domain, with the rest obtained from reference TRBV5-1 and TRBJ2-3, is as follows: KAGVTQTPRYLIKTRGQQVTLSCSPISGHRSVSWYQQTPGQGLQFLFEYFSETQRNKGNFPGRFSGRQFSNSRSEMNVSTLELGDSALYLCASSSLTRGSTDTQYFGPGTRLTVL.

The chain uses TRBV5-1 and TRBJ1-1; the D gene is possibly TRBD1 (5 bases). There are 14 residues in the CDR3. The germline V gene has CDR1 SGHRS and CDR2 YFSETQ. The ends were cut back, 4 bases at V and 0 bases at J, with 10 bases in the middle. CDR3 sequence reads: CASSRGTVNTEAFF. CDR3 DNA: TGCGCCAGCAGCCGGGGGACGGTGAACACTGAAGCTTTCTTT.

V is TRBV5-6 and J is TRBJ2-3; TRBD2 matches 11 bases. Germline V gives CDR1 SGHDT, CDR2 YYEEEE. Germline trimming cut 1 base from V and 6 bases from J; bases unmatched to any gene: 10. This CDR3 is 17 amino acids long. The chain's CDR3 is CASSLRALAGGLDTQYF. The CDR3, as DNA: TGTGCCAGCAGCTTGAGGGCTTTAGCGGGGGGGCTGGATACGCAGTATTTT.

The V and J genes are TRBV13 and TRBJ2-3; 10 bases align to TRBD1. Germline V CDR1 and CDR2: PRHDT, FYEKMQ (reference sequence). The CDR3 has 16 amino acids. Germline trimming cut 5 bases from V and 4 bases from J; bases unmatched to any gene: 9. The CDR3 bases are TGTGCCAGCAGCGCACTACCGGGACAGGGGTCAGATACGCAGTATTTT. Translation gives CASSALPGQGSDTQYF.

This chain links TRBV7-2 with TRBJ1-5, with D maybe TRBD1 (6 bases). CDR1 and CDR2 (germline): SGHTA, FQGNSA. With 0 bases removed from V and 2 bases from J, the gap between germline ends came to 8 bases. CDR3 length equals 15 residues. The CDR3 here is CASSLAGGGNQPQHF. DNA for the CDR3: TGTGCCAGCAGCTTAGCAGGGGGAGGCAATCAGCCCCAGCATTTT.

Here the CDR3 reads CASSRTGGMDNEQFF. CDR3 DNA: TGCGCCAGCAGCCGAACTGGCGGCATGGACAATGAGCAGTTCTTC. The V call is TRBV5-1, the J call TRBJ2-1, with unresolved D. V was trimmed by 4 bases and J by 5 bases, leaving 16 bases between them. This CDR3 is built from 15 residues. The germline CDR1 and CDR2 sequences are SGHRS and YFSETQ.

As concerns this clone: This specimen includes other DNA sequences encoding the same CDR3. The chain combines TRBV2 with TRBJ2-7; 8 positions match TRBD1. Per germline, CDR1 SNHLY and CDR2 FYNNEI. The CDR3 loop spans 15 amino acids. Trimming took 5 bases from V and 2 from J; bases not matched to a gene: 8. In DNA, the CDR3 is TGTGCCAGCAGTAGACCGACAGGGGAGGCCTACGAGCAGTACTTC. Protein sequence: CASSRPTGEAYEQYF.

The chain combines TRBV5-1 with TRBJ1-3; D is unclear. This CDR3 spans 16 amino acids. V lost 0 bases to trimming and J lost 0 bases, with 10 bases between them. Germline values: CDR1 SGHRS, CDR2 YFSETQ. The CDR3 loop reads CASSLGLSGSGNTIYF. Here the CDR3 DNA reads TGCGCCAGCAGCTTGGGTTTGTCCGGCTCTGGAAACACCATATATTTT.

The CDR3 reads CASSLDRGAKAFF. The CDR3, as DNA: TGTGCCAGCAGCTTGGACAGGGGCGCAAAAGCTTTCTTT. The genes are TRBV5-4 and TRBJ1-1; 7 bases match TRBD1. The CDR3 runs to 13 residues. The ends lost 0 bases at V and 9 bases at J; junction bases unmatched: 5. In germline, CDR1 is SGHNT, CDR2 YYREEE (reference sequence).

The CDR3 DNA is TGTGCCAGCAGCTTACAGGGATCCGACTACGAGCAGTACTTC. This encodes CASSLQGSDYEQYF. This chain connects TRBV7-2 to TRBJ2-7, with D possibly being TRBD1 (5 bases). The V gene lost 2 bases and the J gene lost 3 bases, with 11 bases spanning the gap. In germline, CDR1 is SGHTA, CDR2 FQGNSA. The CDR3 is 14 residues long.

The chain uses TRBV19 and TRBJ1-2; TRBD1 is a possible D gene (5 bases). Germline lookup yields CDR1 LNHDA and CDR2 SQIVND (reference sequence). This CDR3 is built from 15 residues. With 1 base removed from V and 0 bases from J, the gap between germline ends came to 9 bases. CDR3 in amino acids: CASSIAQGANYGYTF. In DNA form, the CDR3 reads TGTGCCAGTAGTATAGCCCAGGGTGCTAACTATGGCTACACCTTC.